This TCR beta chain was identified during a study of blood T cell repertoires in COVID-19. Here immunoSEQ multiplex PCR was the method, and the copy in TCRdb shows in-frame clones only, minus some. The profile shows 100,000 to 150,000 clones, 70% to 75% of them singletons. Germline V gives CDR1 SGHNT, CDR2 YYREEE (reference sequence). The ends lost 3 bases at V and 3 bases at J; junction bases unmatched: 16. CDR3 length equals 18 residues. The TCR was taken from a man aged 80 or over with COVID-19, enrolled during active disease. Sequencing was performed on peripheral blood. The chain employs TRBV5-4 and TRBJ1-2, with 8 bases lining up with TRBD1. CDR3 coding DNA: TGTGCCAGCAGCTCAAACCTAGACAGGGGTCGTCTTGACTATGGCTACACCTTC. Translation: CASSSNLDRGRLDYGYTF.